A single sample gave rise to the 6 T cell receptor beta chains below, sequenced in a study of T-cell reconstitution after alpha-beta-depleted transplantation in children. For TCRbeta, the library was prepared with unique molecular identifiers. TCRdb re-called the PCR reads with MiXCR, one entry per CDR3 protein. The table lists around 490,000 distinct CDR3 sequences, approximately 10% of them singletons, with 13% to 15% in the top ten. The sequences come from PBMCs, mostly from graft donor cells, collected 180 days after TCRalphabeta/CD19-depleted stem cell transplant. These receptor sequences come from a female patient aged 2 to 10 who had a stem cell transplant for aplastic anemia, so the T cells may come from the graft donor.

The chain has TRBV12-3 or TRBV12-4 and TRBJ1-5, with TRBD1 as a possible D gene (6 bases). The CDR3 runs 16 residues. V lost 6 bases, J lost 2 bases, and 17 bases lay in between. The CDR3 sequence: CASSLWGGYGNQPQHF. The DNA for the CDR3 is TGTGCCAGCAGCTTGTGGGGGGGCTATGGCAATCAGCCCCAGCATTTT.

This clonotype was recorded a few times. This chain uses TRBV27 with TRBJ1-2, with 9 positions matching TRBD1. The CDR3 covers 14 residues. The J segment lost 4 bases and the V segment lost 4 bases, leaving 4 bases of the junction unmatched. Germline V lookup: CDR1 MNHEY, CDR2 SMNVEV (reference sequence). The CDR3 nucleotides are TGTGCCAGCAGTTCCCGACAGGGGGGCTATGGCTACACCTTC. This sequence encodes CASSSRQGGYGYTF.

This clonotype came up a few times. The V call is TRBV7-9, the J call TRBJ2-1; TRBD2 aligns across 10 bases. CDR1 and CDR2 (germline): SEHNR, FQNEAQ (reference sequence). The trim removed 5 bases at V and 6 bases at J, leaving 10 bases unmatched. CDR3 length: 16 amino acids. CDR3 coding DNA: TGTGCCAGCAGCCCCAAAGGGCTAGCGGGAGCCAATGAGCAGTTCTTC. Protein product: CASSPKGLAGANEQFF.

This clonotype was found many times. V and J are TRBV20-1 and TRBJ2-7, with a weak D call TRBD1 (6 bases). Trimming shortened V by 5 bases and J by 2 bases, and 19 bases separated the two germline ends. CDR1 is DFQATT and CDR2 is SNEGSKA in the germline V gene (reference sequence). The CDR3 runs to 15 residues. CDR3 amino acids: CSAGVGAEFPYEQYF. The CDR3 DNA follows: TGCAGTGCTGGGGTGGGGGCGGAGTTCCCCTACGAGCAGTACTTC.

The CDR3 DNA follows: TGCGCCAGCAGCTCCGCAGCGGGATACAATGAGCAGTTCTTC. Amino acids: CASSSAAGYNEQFF. The genes are TRBV5-1 and TRBJ2-1, with 7 bases lining up with TRBD2. Germline V gene data show CDR1 as SGHRS and CDR2 as YFSETQ. CDR3 size: 14 residues. With V trimmed by 3 bases and J by 4 bases, 4 bases remained unmatched. Drawing the rest from reference TRBV5-1 and TRBJ2-1, the complete variable domain is KAGVTQTPRYLIKTRGQQVTLSCSPISGHRSVSWYQQTPGQGLQFLFEYFSETQRNKGNFPGRFSGRQFSNSRSEMNVSTLELGDSALYLCASSSAAGYNEQFFGPGTRLTVL.

The CDR3 protein is CASSLTGDIQYF. The CDR3 region has the DNA TGTGCCAGCAGCTTAACCGGGGACATTCAGTACTTC. The J gene is TRBJ2-4, the V gene TRBV11-3, with a tentative D call TRBD2 (5 bases). Per germline, CDR1 SGHNT and CDR2 YENEEA. The CDR3 spans 12 residues. The V end lost 2 bases, the J end lost 8 bases, and 7 bases lay between the germline ends. Supplemented by reference TRBV11-3 and TRBJ2-4, the full variable domain reads EAGVVQSPRYKIIEKKQPVAFWCNPISGHNTLYWYLQNLGQGPELLIRYENEEAVDDSQLPKDRFSAERLKGVDSTLKIQPAELGDSAVYLCASSLTGDIQYFGAGTRLSVL.